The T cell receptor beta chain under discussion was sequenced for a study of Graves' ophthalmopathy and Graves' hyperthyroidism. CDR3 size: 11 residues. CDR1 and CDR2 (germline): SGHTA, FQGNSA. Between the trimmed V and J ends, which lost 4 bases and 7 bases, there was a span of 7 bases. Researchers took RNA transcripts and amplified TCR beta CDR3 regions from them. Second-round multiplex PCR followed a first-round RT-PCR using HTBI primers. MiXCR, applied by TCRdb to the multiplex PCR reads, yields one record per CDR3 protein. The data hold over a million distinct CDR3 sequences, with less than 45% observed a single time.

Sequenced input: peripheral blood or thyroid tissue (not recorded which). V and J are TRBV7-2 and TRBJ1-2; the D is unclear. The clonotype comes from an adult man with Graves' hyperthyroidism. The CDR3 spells CASSSGIGYTF. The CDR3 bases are TGTGCCAGCAGCTCGGGGATTGGCTACACCTTC.